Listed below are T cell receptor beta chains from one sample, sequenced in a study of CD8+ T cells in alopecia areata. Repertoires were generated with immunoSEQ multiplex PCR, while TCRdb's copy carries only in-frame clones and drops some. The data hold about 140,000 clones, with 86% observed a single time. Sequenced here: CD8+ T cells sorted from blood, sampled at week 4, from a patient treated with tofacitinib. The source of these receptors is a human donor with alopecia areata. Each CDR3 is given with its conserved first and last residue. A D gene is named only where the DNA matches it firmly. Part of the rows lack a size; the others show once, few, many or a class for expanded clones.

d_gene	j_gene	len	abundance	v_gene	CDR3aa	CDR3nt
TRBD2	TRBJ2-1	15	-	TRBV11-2	CASSLQASGSNEQFF	TGTGCCAGCAGCTTACAGGCTAGCGGGAGCAATGAGCAGTTCTTC
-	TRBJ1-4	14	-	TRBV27	CASSLASGDEKLFF	TGTGCCAGCAGTTTAGCTAGCGGCGATGAAAAACTGTTTTTT
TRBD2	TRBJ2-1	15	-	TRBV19	CASSIFAGGDNEQFF	TGTGCCAGTAGTATCTTTGCTGGGGGGGACAATGAGCAGTTCTTC
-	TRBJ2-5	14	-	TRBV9	CASSVETSEETQYF	TGTGCCAGCAGCGTAGAAACTAGTGAAGAGACCCAGTACTTC
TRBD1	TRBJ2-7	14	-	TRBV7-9	CASSPRDRVYEQYF	TGTGCCAGCAGCCCGAGGGACAGGGTCTACGAGCAGTACTTC
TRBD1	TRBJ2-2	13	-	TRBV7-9	CASGQAYTGELFF	TGTGCCAGCGGACAGGCGTACACCGGGGAGCTGTTTTTT
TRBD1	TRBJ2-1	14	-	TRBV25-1	CASRPSGGSHEQFF	TGTGCCAGCAGGCCGTCAGGGGGCTCACATGAGCAGTTCTTC
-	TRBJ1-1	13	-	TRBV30	CASKTGVKTEAFF	TGTGCCTCCAAAACCGGGGTCAAAACTGAAGCTTTCTTT
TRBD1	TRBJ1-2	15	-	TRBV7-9	CASSPRTGGAYGYTF	TGTGCCAGCAGCCCTCGGACAGGGGGTGCCTATGGCTACACCTTC
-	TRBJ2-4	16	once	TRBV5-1	CASSLRWRDFKNIQYF	TGCGCCAGCAGCTTGAGGTGGAGAGACTTCAAAAACATTCAGTACTTC
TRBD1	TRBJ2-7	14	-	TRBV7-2	CASSSGQGRNEQYF	TGTGCCAGCAGCTCGGGACAGGGTCGTAACGAGCAGTACTTC
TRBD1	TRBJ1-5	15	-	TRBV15	CATSRDRGRNQPQHF	TGTGCCACCAGCCGGGACAGGGGACGCAATCAGCCCCAGCATTTT
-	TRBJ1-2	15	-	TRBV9	CASSPRGKEIDGYTF	TGTGCCAGCAGCCCTCGGGGGAAGGAGATTGATGGCTACACCTTC
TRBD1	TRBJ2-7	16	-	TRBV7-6	CASSPMPNRGSYEQYF	TGTGCCAGCAGCCCGATGCCGAACAGGGGTTCCTACGAGCAGTACTTC
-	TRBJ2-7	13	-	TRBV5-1	CASSLDVTYEQYF	TGCGCCAGCAGCTTGGACGTTACCTACGAGCAGTACTTC
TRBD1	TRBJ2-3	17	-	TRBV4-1	CASSQDPGTAYTDTQYF	TGCGCCAGCAGCCAAGATCCGGGGACAGCTTACACAGATACGCAGTATTTT
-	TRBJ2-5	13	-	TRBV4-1	CASSQEDTQTQYF	TGCGCCAGCAGCCAAGAGGACACTCAAACCCAGTACTTC
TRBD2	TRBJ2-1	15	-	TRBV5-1	CASSLGPSGRTEQFF	TGCGCCAGCAGCTTGGGGCCTAGCGGGAGGACCGAGCAGTTCTTC
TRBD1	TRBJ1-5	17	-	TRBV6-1	CASSEEDLGGNNQPQHF	TGTGCCAGCAGTGAAGAGGATTTAGGGGGCAACAATCAGCCCCAGCATTTT
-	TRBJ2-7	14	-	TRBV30	CAWSAGSGSYEQYF	TGTGCCTGGAGTGCAGGGAGTGGGTCCTACGAGCAGTACTTC
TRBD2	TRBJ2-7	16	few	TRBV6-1	CASSVWSGSGVGEQYF	TGTGCCAGCAGTGTGTGGAGCGGGAGTGGGGTCGGCGAGCAGTACTTC
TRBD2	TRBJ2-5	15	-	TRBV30	CAWTTSGVSRETQYF	TGTGCCTGGACTACTAGCGGAGTTAGTAGGGAGACCCAGTACTTC
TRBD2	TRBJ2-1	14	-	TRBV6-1	CASSPLAGVNEQFF	TGTGCCAGCAGTCCACTAGCGGGAGTTAATGAGCAGTTCTTC
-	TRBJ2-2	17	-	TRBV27	CASSLLGFLGPTGELFF	TGTGCCAGCAGTTTATTAGGGTTTTTGGGGCCAACCGGGGAGCTGTTTTTT
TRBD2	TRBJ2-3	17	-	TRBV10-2	CASSPGLAGITTDTQYF	TGCGCCAGCAGCCCGGGACTAGCGGGAATCACGACAGATACGCAGTATTTT
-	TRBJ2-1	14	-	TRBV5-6	CASSLYPDYNEQFF	TGTGCCAGCAGCTTGTACCCGGATTACAATGAGCAGTTCTTC
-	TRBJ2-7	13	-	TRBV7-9	CASSLPGRHEQYF	TGTGCCAGCAGCTTGCCAGGGAGGCACGAGCAGTACTTC
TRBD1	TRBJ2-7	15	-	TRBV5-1	CASSRGQGNTYEQYF	TGCGCCAGCAGCCGGGGACAGGGTAATACCTACGAGCAGTACTTC
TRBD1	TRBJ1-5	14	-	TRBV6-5	CASSKRTGNQPQHF	TGTGCCAGCAGTAAGCGGACAGGGAATCAGCCCCAGCATTTT
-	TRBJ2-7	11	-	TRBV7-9	CASSTRGEQYF	TGTGCCAGCAGCACGAGAGGGGAGCAGTACTTC
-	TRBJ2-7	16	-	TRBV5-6	CASSSMGGREAYEQYF	TGTGCCAGCAGCTCCATGGGGGGAAGGGAGGCCTACGAGCAGTACTTC
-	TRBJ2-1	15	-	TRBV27	CASSKKGGSGNEQFF	TGTGCCAGCAGTAAAAAAGGTGGGAGTGGTAATGAGCAGTTCTTC
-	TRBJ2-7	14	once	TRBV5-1	CASSGRDGSYEQYF	TGCGCCAGCAGCGGCCGGGACGGTTCCTACGAGCAGTACTTC
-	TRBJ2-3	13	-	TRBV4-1	CASSQDEVPTQYF	TGCGCCAGCAGCCAAGATGAAGTACCTACGCAGTATTTT
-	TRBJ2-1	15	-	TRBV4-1	CASSQGETTYNEQFF	TGCGCCAGCAGCCAAGGTGAGACTACCTACAATGAGCAGTTCTTC
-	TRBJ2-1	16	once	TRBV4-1	CASSLTAEASYNEQFF	TGCGCCAGCAGCCTAACGGCGGAGGCCTCCTACAATGAGCAGTTCTTC
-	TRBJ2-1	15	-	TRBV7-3	CASSPAGGAYNEQFF	TGTGCCAGCAGCCCAGCTGGGGGGGCTTACAATGAGCAGTTCTTC
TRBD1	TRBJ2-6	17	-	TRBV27	CASSSWTGVTGANVLTF	TGTGCCAGCAGTTCTTGGACAGGGGTTACTGGGGCCAACGTCCTGACTTTC
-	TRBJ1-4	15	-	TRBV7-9	CASSYGPTAAEKLFF	TGTGCCAGCAGCTACGGTCCTACCGCGGCGGAAAAACTGTTTTTT
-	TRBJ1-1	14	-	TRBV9	CASSVGGGDTEAFF	TGTGCCAGCAGCGTAGGCGGAGGCGACACTGAAGCTTTCTTT
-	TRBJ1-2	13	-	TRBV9	CASSVATNYGYTF	TGTGCCAGCAGCGTAGCTACTAACTATGGCTACACCTTC
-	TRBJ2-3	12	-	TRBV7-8	CASRSSSDTQYF	TGTGCCAGCAGGAGTTCTTCAGATACGCAGTATTTT
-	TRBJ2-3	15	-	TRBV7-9	CASSLSGARTDTQYF	TGTGCCAGCAGCTTATCTGGGGCGCGCACAGATACGCAGTATTTT
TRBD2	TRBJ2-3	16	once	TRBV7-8	CASSSSRGLAADTQYF	TGTGCCAGCAGCTCAAGTCGTGGACTAGCGGCAGATACGCAGTATTTT
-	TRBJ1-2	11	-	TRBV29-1	CSVAEDYGYTF	TGCAGCGTTGCGGAGGACTATGGCTACACCTTC
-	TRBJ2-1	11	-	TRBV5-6	CASSLVDEQFF	TGTGCCAGCAGCTTGGTGGATGAGCAGTTCTTC
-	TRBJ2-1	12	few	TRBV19	CASSGTYNEQFF	TGTGCCAGCTCCGGAACCTACAATGAGCAGTTCTTC
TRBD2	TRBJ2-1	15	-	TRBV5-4	CASSFEAGRVDEQFF	TGTGCCAGCAGCTTTGAGGCGGGGAGGGTAGATGAGCAGTTCTTC